This TCR beta chain emerged from a study of spatial heterogeneity in lung cancer. The wider study: Combinations of a unique TCR and a UMI were tallied in raw reads, and on average each appeared more than ten times. The study, taken as a whole, reports: Ubiquitous expanded tumor TCRs showed up in blood more at resection than follow-up.

A unique molecular identifier was attached to every TCR cDNA molecule. TCRdb called the 5' RACE reads again in MiXCR, with one record for every CDR3 protein. This sample yields around 41,000 distinct CDR3 sequences, of which approximately 6.9% are seen a single time; roughly 45% belongs to the top ten. This clonotype showed up many times. What it binds is unknown. The time point was: sample taken at primary tumor resection. Whole RNA obtained from tumor, nontumor lung or frozen PBMC underwent sequencing without sorting. The cohort: 65 to 80 early-stage, untreated non-small cell lung cancer patients. The CDR3 is made up of 11 amino acids. Trimming removed 4 bases from V and 7 bases from J, with 6 bases in between. CDR1 is SNHLY, CDR2 FYNNEI, per germline.

The chain couples TRBV2 to TRBJ2-3; the D gene is possibly TRBD2 (5 bases). This TCR derives from a female donor with early-stage non-small cell lung cancer. This specimen consisted of PBMCs, obtained at surgery. This chain's CDR3 is CASSGLNTQYF. The DNA for the CDR3 is TGTGCCAGCAGTGGACTAAATACGCAGTATTTT.